The clone carrying this T cell receptor beta chain was recorded at least ten times. Its antigen is not identified. This specimen belongs to a study of T cells in Graves' hyperthyroidism and ophthalmopathy. Study context: The initial diagnosis was the point when peripheral blood was collected, ahead of any treatment.

TCR beta CDR3 regions were amplified from RNA transcripts. The TCR CDR3 first-round RT-PCR relied on the HTBI primer set. MiXCR was run by TCRdb on the multiplex PCR reads, yielding one entry per CDR3 protein. The table lists about 360,000 distinct CDR3 sequences, over 10% of them singletons. Points from the study as a whole: Most thyroid clonotypes expanded above 0.001 appeared in blood too.

Not enrolled were patients with uncontrolled infection, other autoimmune disease, pregnancy or lactation. From under 12 ml of fresh peripheral blood, PBMCs were isolated. The CDR3 has 15 amino acids. With V trimmed by 5 bases and J by 3 bases, 4 bases remained unmatched. Germline CDR1 and CDR2: SEHNR and FQNEAQ (reference sequence). Sequencing was carried out using blood. This TCR came from a woman aged 18-29 years with Graves' hyperthyroidism. V and J are TRBV7-9 and TRBJ1-5, with TRBD1 matching 10 bases. The CDR3 coding sequence is TGTGCCAGCAGCGGGACAGGGGAGGTCAATCAGCCCCAGCATTTT. Its protein product is CASSGTGEVNQPQHF.